The present T cell receptor (beta chain) was sequenced within a study of blood T cell repertoires in COVID-19. This table comes from immunoSEQ multiplex PCR, and its TCRdb copy is limited to in-frame clones, with some not included. The data show about 120,000 clones, with around 83% seen just once and roughly 1.4% held by the top ten. In germline, CDR1 is SGHDT, CDR2 YYEEEE. This CDR3 spans 16 amino acids. Deletions cut 1 base from V and 1 base from J, with 11 bases between. The TCR sequence derives from a man in his forties or fifties with acute or convalescent COVID-19. Sequencing was performed on peripheral blood. The rearrangement uses TRBV5-6 and TRBJ2-2; no clear D gene. The CDR3 nucleotides read TGTGCCAGCAGCTTGCTATCGCATAAGAACACCGGGGAGCTGTTTTTT. This translates into CASSLLSHKNTGELFF.